This T cell receptor (beta chain) was documented in a study of persistence of HIV-infected CD4 T cells (dated by TCRdb to the early 2020s). About the study as a whole: The study isolated CMV- and HIV-1 Gag-responding CD4+ T cells from ART-treated individuals to examine antigen-driven clonal expansion of HIV-1-infected cells. The median time participants had been on suppressive ART was roughly eight years. Peripheral blood samples of up to 180 mL were collected at multiple time points, except for a couple of participants, who underwent leukapheresis at a single time point. The clonality of all cells in each sorted population was assessed by TCRbeta sequencing, whereas the clonality of infected cells was assessed by proviral sequencing. Cross-participant TCR cluster analysis included 8 or 9 participants for CMV and 6 or 7 participants for Gag. Findings and caveats that apply to the study as a whole: TCRbeta richness in CMV- and Gag-responding cells was significantly lower than in anti-CD3/anti-CD28-responding cells; CMV-responding cells had higher oligoclonality than CD3/CD28-stimulated and Gag-responding cells. Only a small number of individuals took part in the study, and only a limited range of antigens was tested. Enrichment of degenerate expanded CDR3beta sequences was found in antigen-responding cells, suggesting convergent selection of CD4+ responses to CMV and Gag. A correlation was observed between TCR oligoclonality and proviral oligoclonality within the same sorted populations. Bulk TCR analyses could not be restricted to the rare CMV-responding cells that actually carried HIV-1 proviruses.

The immunoSEQ hsTCRB assay version 4, run in survey mode, was used to sequence TCRbeta repertoires from genomic DNA. Genomic DNA was diluted to 8.5 to 10 ng/uL, using up to about 1 ug per sample for TCRbeta sequencing. The paper's processing steps were these. Analysis of the TCRbeta data was done in ImmunoSeq Analyzer 3.0, and diversity was computed on productive nucleotide rearrangements. Using the Immunarch R package, the improved Chao index served to estimate lower-bound TCR diversity and the Gini coefficient served to estimate clonality. Different nucleotide rearrangements encoding the same CDR3beta amino acid sequence were treated as distinct clonotypes. Differential abundance analysis found TCRbeta sequences that were significantly enriched in antigen-responding cells compared with anti-CD3/anti-CD28-activated cells. Using predicted peptide-MHC specificity as the basis, GLIPH2 grouped TCRs into clusters, both for each participant individually and for the merged data sets that combined participants. TCRdb provides this immuneACCESS table in a form limited to in-frame rearrangements. Some clones are lacking; in checked studies, under half of them reflect an unresolved V gene, and why the rest are absent is not known. The D gene and trimming were derived from the DNA, and the V and J assignments and clone size from that table. Counted in this sample were 25,000 to 30,000 clones; about four fifths of them appeared once. Around 4.6% of the sample is taken by the ten largest.

Of note for this clone: Its antigen is still unknown. One base away there is no much larger clone; base qualities are not given.

From the germline V gene, CDR1 is SGHTA and CDR2 is FQGTGA. Its CDR3 holds 15 amino acids, cysteine through phenylalanine. Kept here is only the CDR3 DNA, which spans 45 bases and is read in frame from base 1. Clipping removes 3 bases from V and 9 bases from J, with 5 as the unmatched junction base count. This specimen's treatment or condition label, interpreted: suppressive antiretroviral therapy. Cells were stimulated with lysates of CMV-infected fibroblasts at approximately 9 ug/mL. Memory CD4+ T cells that did not respond, being CD40L-negative, CD69-negative and CD45RO-high, were sorted as memory populations depleted of antigen-responding cells. Participants were HIV-1-infected adults who started suppressive ART during chronic infection. Plasma HIV-1 RNA had been undetectable (below 50 copies/mL) in participants for at least 4 years. To be included, a participant needed positive CMV serology and a CD4+ T cell count above 400 cells/uL. Before stimulation, PBMCs were isolated using density centrifugation and depleted of CD8+ T cells. CD8-depleted PBMCs were stimulated for around 20 hours with anti-CD28/CD49d costimulation, CD40-blocking antibody and enfuvirtide to prevent new infections. Cells were sorted on a Beckman Coulter MoFlo Legacy or XDP sorter, with propidium iodide excluding dead cells. The QIAamp DNA Mini Kit was used for genomic DNA extraction from samples above one million cells, and the Quick-DNA Microprep Kit was used otherwise.

The chain couples TRBV7-3 to TRBJ2-2, and 12 junction bases match TRBD2. The sample here was CD4+ T cells sorted from PBMCs after roughly 19-hour stimulation, taken from a patient who received antiretroviral therapy. The meaning of the sample's cell subset or site label: CD40L-CD69- CD45RO-high memory CD4 T cells not responding to CMV lysate. This receptor was obtained from an adult man with HIV who was CMV-seropositive. The nucleotides are TGTGCCAGCAGCTTCCCTAGCGGGGGGGCGCGGGAGCTGTTTTTT. Translation gives CASSFPSGGARELFF.